The 29 T cell receptor beta chains listed next were all sequenced from one sample in a study of blood T cell repertoires in COVID-19. TCRdb's table, derived via immunoSEQ multiplex PCR, lists solely in-frame clones and lacks some. The sample lists some 200,000 clones; around nine tenths were seen once. Source material: peripheral blood. These receptors were taken from a man aged 35-49 years with active or convalescent COVID-19.

This rearrangement joins TRBV5-1 to TRBJ1-6; D is possibly TRBD1 (5 bases). The CDR3 is 15 residues long. Trimming stripped 1 base from V and 3 bases from J, with 8 bases between. From germline, CDR1 is SGHRS and CDR2 YFSETQ. The CDR3 spells CASSLQGIYNSPLHF. CDR3 bases: TGCGCCAGCAGCTTGCAGGGAATCTATAATTCACCCCTCCACTTT.

The chain is built from TRBV27 and TRBJ2-5; D not certain. CDR1 and CDR2 (germline): MNHEY, SMNVEV (reference sequence). The CDR3 totals 13 residues. Trimming stripped 4 bases from V and 4 bases from J, with 10 bases between. The CDR3 protein is CASSSSSGETQYF. The CDR3 nucleotides read TGTGCCAGCAGTTCCTCCTCGGGAGAGACCCAGTACTTC.

This chain joins TRBV6-5 and TRBJ2-2; unclear D gene. The CDR3 extends over 13 amino acids. V shed 6 bases and J shed 1 base, with 6 bases lying between them. The V gene's germline CDR1 is MNHEY and CDR2 SVGAGI. Here the CDR3 DNA reads TGTGCCAGCAGCGACTGGAACACCGGGGAGCTGTTTTTT. The encoded protein is CASSDWNTGELFF.

The chain employs TRBV21-1 and TRBJ1-1; TRBD1, the table's D call, lacks a check against the DNA. TRBV21-1 is an annotated pseudogene. CDR3 size: 14 residues. As DNA, the CDR3 is TGTGCCAGCAGCATCTCCCGGGACAGACCTGAAGCTTTCTTT. It encodes CASSISRDRPEAFF.

The genes are TRBV9 and TRBJ2-2; D call uncertain. The CDR3 is made up of 12 amino acids. Trimming cost V 5 bases and J 3 bases, with 5 bases left between them. From germline, CDR1 is SGDLS and CDR2 YYNGEE. In DNA form, the CDR3 reads TGTGCCAGCAGACGGGACACCGGGGAGCTGTTTTTT. It is translated as CASRRDTGELFF.

The gene calls are TRBV20-1 and TRBJ1-6, with TRBD1 as a possible D gene (6 bases). This CDR3 has 15 residues. The V gene's germline CDR1 is DFQATT and CDR2 SNEGSKA (reference sequence). The germline V and J ends were trimmed by 3 bases and 7 bases, with 16 bases remaining between them. CDR3 bases: TGCAGTGCTAGTGGGGTAGGACAGCCGAATTCACCCCTCCACTTT. It translates to CSASGVGQPNSPLHF.

About this clone itself: This sample also contains other DNA sequences that code for the same CDR3. The chain carries TRBV28 and TRBJ1-5, with D unresolved. This CDR3 spans 12 amino acids. V was trimmed by 6 bases and J by 7 bases, leaving 10 bases between them. CDR1 is MDHEN and CDR2 is SYDVKM in the germline V gene. DNA for the CDR3: TGTGCCAGCAGCCTGGGCGGGCAGCCCCAGCATTTT. Protein sequence: CASSLGGQPQHF.

CDR3 nucleotides: TGTGCCAGCAGCGATGGGACTAGCGGGGACACAGATACGCAGTATTTT. This sequence encodes CASSDGTSGDTDTQYF. This sequence joins TRBV11-3 and TRBJ2-3; 13 bases line up with TRBD2. CDR3 size: 16 residues. The junction had 4 bases not matched to a gene; V was cut back by 5 bases and J by 2 bases. Germline V gene sequence: CDR1 SGHNT, CDR2 YENEEA.

V usage is TRBV6-1 and J usage is TRBJ2-7; D perhaps matches TRBD1 (6 bases). Germline values: CDR1 MNHNS, CDR2 SASEGT. The CDR3 spans 15 residues. Trimming cost V 2 bases and J 5 bases, with 16 bases left between them. The CDR3 nucleotides are TGTGCCAGCAGTGAATTGGTGGTGACAGGCGACGAGCAGTACTTC. This encodes CASSELVVTGDEQYF.

The chain couples TRBV19 to TRBJ2-2; 8 positions match TRBD2. Germline V gives CDR1 LNHDA, CDR2 SQIVND (reference sequence). V gave up 2 bases and J gave up 3 bases; unmatched junction bases: 2. The CDR3 consists of 15 residues. The CDR3 reads CASSISGRDTGELFF. Written as DNA, the CDR3 is TGTGCCAGTAGTATATCCGGGAGGGACACCGGGGAGCTGTTTTTT.

The chain is built from TRBV28 and TRBJ1-4; no reliable D call. V gave up 4 bases and J gave up 0 bases, with 15 bases separating them. Germline loops: CDR1 MDHEN, CDR2 SYDVKM. This CDR3 spans 17 amino acids. The CDR3 DNA reads as TGTGCCAGCAGTTCACCACTCAACAGTGCAACTAATGAAAAACTGTTTTTT. Protein product: CASSSPLNSATNEKLFF.

The V and J genes are TRBV30 and TRBJ2-7, with 8 bases fitting TRBD2. The CDR3 sequence is 13 residues long. J lost 6 bases, V lost 7 bases, and 11 bases had no gene match. Germline loops: CDR1 GTSNPN, CDR2 SVGIG (reference sequence). CDR3 sequence (DNA): TGTGCCTTTTCCCGGGGGGGGGCTATCGAGCAGTACTTC. Translated, it gives CAFSRGGAIEQYF.

The chain joins TRBV4-2 to TRBJ2-7; D not resolved. The CDR3 has 14 amino acids. Germline assignment: CDR1 LGHNA and CDR2 YNFKEQ. V was shortened by 0 bases and J by 2 bases, with 8 bases between the two germline ends. CDR3 DNA sequence: TGTGCCAGCAGCCAAGAGCAGTTTACCTACGAGCAGTACTTC. It codes for CASSQEQFTYEQYF.

This clone was recorded once. This sequence joins TRBV5-1 and TRBJ1-2; 11 bases line up with TRBD1. Unmatched junction bases numbered 4, after V lost 3 bases and J lost 6 bases. The CDR3 is made up of 14 amino acids. Germline lookup yields CDR1 SGHRS and CDR2 YFSETQ. The CDR3 sequence is CASSWGQGDDGYTF. DNA for the CDR3: TGCGCCAGCAGCTGGGGACAGGGGGACGATGGCTACACCTTC.

This clone was counted between two and nine times. The V and J genes are TRBV30 and TRBJ1-6; D is ambiguous. Per germline, CDR1 GTSNPN and CDR2 SVGIG (reference sequence). The CDR3 is made up of 12 amino acids. The V and J ends lost 2 bases and 10 bases respectively, with 9 bases between them. CDR3 nucleotide sequence: TGTGCCTGGAGTCGGGTCCTCTCACCCCTCCACTTT. It codes for CAWSRVLSPLHF.

This chain links TRBV29-1 with TRBJ2-3, with 7 positions matching TRBD2. The CDR3 is 14 residues long. V dropped 8 bases and J dropped 1; count of bases not matched to a gene: 9. Germline-derived CDR1 and CDR2 are SQVTM and ANQGSEA. The CDR3 reads CSISAGFGTDTQYF. CDR3 DNA sequence: TGCAGCATATCAGCGGGGTTCGGCACAGATACGCAGTATTTT.

This chain links TRBV19 with TRBJ1-5; TRBD1 matches 7 bases. CDR1 LNHDA and CDR2 SQIVND come from the germline V gene (reference sequence). The CDR3 is 16 amino acids. Germline trimming cut 2 bases from V and 4 bases from J; bases unmatched to any gene: 8. DNA for the CDR3: TGTGCCAGTAGTATATCCCCGGGACAGCCGAATCAGCCCCAGCATTTT. This gives the protein CASSISPGQPNQPQHF.

The rearrangement joins TRBV19 to TRBJ2-3, with unresolved D. Germline CDR1 and CDR2: LNHDA and SQIVND (reference sequence). This CDR3 has 14 amino acids. Trimming cost V 6 bases and J 0 bases, with 10 bases left between them. CDR3 DNA: TGTGCCAGTAGGAGGAGTGGAAGCACAGATACGCAGTATTTT. It codes for CASRRSGSTDTQYF.

This clone was observed a single time. J is TRBJ2-7 and V is TRBV5-1; TRBD1 matches at 7 bases. V was pared by 2 bases and J by 1 base, with 3 bases of the junction left unmatched. Germline V gene lookup returns CDR1 SGHRS and CDR2 YFSETQ. This CDR3 spans 14 amino acids. The CDR3 sequence: CASSFAGGSYEQYF. The CDR3 DNA reads TGCGCCAGCAGCTTCGCAGGGGGATCCTACGAGCAGTACTTC. Complete variable domain (other parts from reference TRBV5-1 and TRBJ2-7): KAGVTQTPRYLIKTRGQQVTLSCSPISGHRSVSWYQQTPGQGLQFLFEYFSETQRNKGNFPGRFSGRQFSNSRSEMNVSTLELGDSALYLCASSFAGGSYEQYFGPGTRLTVT.

The genes are TRBV5-4 and TRBJ2-7; possibly TRBD1 for D (5 bases). The V gene lost 1 base and the J gene lost 5 bases, with 13 bases spanning the gap. The CDR3 spans 14 residues. The germline V gene has CDR1 SGHNT and CDR2 YYREEE (reference sequence). CDR3 nucleotides: TGTGCCAGCAGCTTGCGCCAGGGATGGGACGAGCAGTACTTC. It codes for CASSLRQGWDEQYF. Complete variable domain (other parts from reference TRBV5-4 and TRBJ2-7): ETGVTQSPTHLIKTRGQQVTLRCSSQSGHNTVSWYQQALGQGPQFIFQYYREEENGRGNFPPRFSGLQFPNYSSELNVNALELDDSALYLCASSLRQGWDEQYFGPGTRLTVT.

The chain carries TRBV5-1 and TRBJ2-5, with D possibly being TRBD2 (6 bases). CDR3 length equals 14 residues. Germline loops: CDR1 SGHRS, CDR2 YFSETQ. V lost 3 bases and J lost 4, with 13 bases in between. The CDR3 loop reads CASSSGYGGETQYF. The CDR3 nucleotides are TGCGCCAGCAGCTCAGGTTACGGGGGAGAGACCCAGTACTTC.

V is TRBV19 and J is TRBJ2-2; 7 nucleotides line up with TRBD1. Trimming at V came to 6 bases and at J to 4 bases, leaving 5 bases not matched to a gene. Germline loops: CDR1 LNHDA, CDR2 SQIVND (reference sequence). This CDR3 region has 14 residues. The CDR3 DNA sequence: TGTGCCAGTAGCAGACAGGGAACCACCGGGGAGCTGTTTTTT. It yields the protein CASSRQGTTGELFF.

This chain links TRBV3-1 (or the pseudogene TRBV3-2) with TRBJ2-1; the D gene is possibly TRBD1 (6 bases). The CDR3 is 15 residues long. Germline CDR1 and CDR2: LGHDT and YNNKEL (reference sequence). V shed 4 bases and J shed 5 bases, with 15 bases lying between them. Written as DNA, the CDR3 is TGTGCCAGCAGCCGGGGAGCCGCAGGGGACAATGAGCAGTTCTTC. This encodes CASSRGAAGDNEQFF.

This clone was counted a single time. This chain connects TRBV6-2 or TRBV6-3 to TRBJ1-2; D unresolved. The CDR3 totals 14 residues. Germline CDR1 MNHEY, CDR2 SVGEGT. Trimming shortened V by 2 bases and J by 5 bases, and 12 bases separated the two germline ends. DNA of the CDR3: TGTGCCAGCAGTTACGCCGCCGAGGGTTATGGCTACACCTTC. Translated, it gives CASSYAAEGYGYTF.

The chain employs TRBV19 and TRBJ1-5; 10 nucleotides agree with TRBD1. Per germline, CDR1 LNHDA and CDR2 SQIVND (reference sequence). CDR3 length: 15 amino acids. V lost 5 bases to trimming and J lost 4 bases; unmatched junction nucleotides: 5. This CDR3 reads CASSPGQGFNQPQHF. CDR3 bases: TGTGCCAGTAGTCCGGGACAGGGGTTTAATCAGCCCCAGCATTTT.

The V call is TRBV5-1, the J call TRBJ1-5, with D perhaps matching TRBD1 (5 bases). Trimming removed 0 bases at V and 1 base at J, with 8 bases between. The CDR3 is 15 amino acids. Germline CDR1 reads SGHRS; CDR2 reads YFSETQ. CDR3 in amino acids: CASSLDGQSNQPQHF. As DNA, the CDR3 is TGCGCCAGCAGCTTGGACGGACAAAGCAATCAGCCCCAGCATTTT.

V usage is TRBV6-1 and J usage is TRBJ2-7; tentatively, D is TRBD2 (6 bases). Per germline, CDR1 MNHNS and CDR2 SASEGT. V dropped 2 bases and J dropped 2 bases, with 13 bases sitting between them. The CDR3 runs to 15 residues. CDR3 amino acids: CASSERRGSTYEQYF. The CDR3, as DNA: TGTGCCAGCAGTGAAAGGAGGGGTTCAACCTACGAGCAGTACTTC.

The CDR3 here is CASSSGPTGELFF. As DNA, the CDR3 is TGTGCCAGCAGTTCAGGTCCCACCGGGGAGCTGTTTTTT. The chain has TRBV14 and TRBJ2-2, with D uncertain. Germline CDR1 reads SGHDN; CDR2 reads FVKESK. V lost 6 bases and J lost 4, with 9 bases in between. The CDR3 runs 13 residues.

The chain has TRBV25-1 and TRBJ2-1; the D gene is possibly TRBD2 (6 bases). The CDR3 contains 16 residues. V gave up 5 bases and J gave up 0 bases, with 14 bases separating them. The germline gives CDR1 MGHDK, CDR2 SYGVNS. Written as DNA, the CDR3 is TGTGCCAGCAGTCTGGGCGGGGTAAGCTCCTACAATGAGCAGTTCTTC. This gives the protein CASSLGGVSSYNEQFF. Filled out from reference TRBV25-1 and TRBJ2-1, the complete variable domain reads EADIYQTPRYLVIGTGKKITLECSQTMGHDKMYWYQQDPGMELHLIHYSYGVNSTEKGDLSSESTVSRIRTEHFPLTLESARPSHTSQYLCASSLGGVSSYNEQFFGPGTRLTVL.